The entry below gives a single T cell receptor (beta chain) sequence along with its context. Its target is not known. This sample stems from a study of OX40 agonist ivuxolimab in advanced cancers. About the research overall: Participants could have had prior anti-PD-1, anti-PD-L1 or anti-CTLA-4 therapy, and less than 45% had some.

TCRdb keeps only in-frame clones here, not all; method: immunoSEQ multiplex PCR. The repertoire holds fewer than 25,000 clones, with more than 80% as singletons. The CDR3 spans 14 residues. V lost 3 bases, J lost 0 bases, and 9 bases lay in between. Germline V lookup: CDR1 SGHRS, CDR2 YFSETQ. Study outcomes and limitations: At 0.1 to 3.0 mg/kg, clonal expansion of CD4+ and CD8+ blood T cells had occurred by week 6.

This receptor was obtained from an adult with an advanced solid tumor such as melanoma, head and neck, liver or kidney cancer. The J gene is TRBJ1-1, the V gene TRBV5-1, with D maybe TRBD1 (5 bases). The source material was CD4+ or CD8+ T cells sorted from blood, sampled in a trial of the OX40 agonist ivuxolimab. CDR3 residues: CASSSMGVNTEAFF. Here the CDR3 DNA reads TGCGCCAGCAGCTCGATGGGGGTGAACACTGAAGCTTTCTTT. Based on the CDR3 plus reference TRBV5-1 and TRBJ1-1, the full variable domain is KAGVTQTPRYLIKTRGQQVTLSCSPISGHRSVSWYQQTPGQGLQFLFEYFSETQRNKGNFPGRFSGRQFSNSRSEMNVSTLELGDSALYLCASSSMGVNTEAFFGQGTRLTVV.